This T cell receptor (beta chain) appears in the sequencing data of a study of blood T cells in healthy people across ages. Germline V lookup: CDR1 SGHVS, CDR2 FQNEAQ. Germline trimming cut 3 bases from V and 4 bases from J; bases unmatched to any gene: 9. The CDR3 consists of 16 residues. A second about 7 to 12 cycle PCR used barcoded and J-beta primers. One entry per CDR3 protein, called by TCRdb with MiXCR from the 5' RACE reads. The data contain under 2,000,000 distinct CDR3 sequences, 40% to 55% of them singletons. This clonotype originated in a woman in her thirties or forties in good health. The V and J genes are TRBV7-8 and TRBJ2-5, with TRBD1 matching 9 bases. What was sequenced was blood. CDR3 nucleotide sequence: TGTGCCAGCAGCTTGGCGTCCGGGACAGGGCTAGAGACCCAGTACTTC. Its protein product is CASSLASGTGLETQYF. Supplemented by reference TRBV7-8 and TRBJ2-5, the full variable domain reads GAGVSQSPRYKVAKRGQDVALRCDPISGHVSLFWYQQALGQGPEFLTYFQNEAQLDKSGLPSDRFFAERPEGSVSTLKIQRTQQEDSAVYLCASSLASGTGLETQYFGPGTRLLVL.